These 17 T cell receptor beta chains were all obtained from the same sample, sequenced in a study of T cell repertoires in cytomegalovirus infection. TCRdb independently ran MiXCR on the reads; one entry per CDR3 protein. The sample has under 350,000 distinct CDR3 sequences; about 9.1% are singletons. Sequencing was carried out using PBMCs. These TCRs come from a human donor in good health (CMV status not recorded). Some clones in this sample may be carry-over from other donors' samples.

Many counts were recorded for this clonotype. The V gene is TRBV11-3, the J gene TRBJ2-3, with TRBD2 as a possible D gene (6 bases). Per the germline V gene, CDR1 is SGHNT and CDR2 is YENEEA. V was trimmed by 2 bases and J by 1 base, leaving 13 bases between them. The CDR3 has 16 amino acids. Here the CDR3 reads CASSLRSKRGTDTQYF. The DNA for the CDR3 is TGTGCCAGCAGCTTAAGATCGAAGCGGGGCACAGATACGCAGTATTTT.

The chain combines TRBV13 with TRBJ2-1; D call uncertain. The CDR3 loop spans 13 amino acids. With 5 bases removed from V and 4 bases from J, the gap between germline ends came to 9 bases. Germline lookup yields CDR1 PRHDT and CDR2 FYEKMQ (reference sequence). DNA of the CDR3: TGTGCCAGCAGCCCCGGATTTTACAATGAGCAGTTCTTC. Translation: CASSPGFYNEQFF.

The sample holds many counts of this clonotype. The chain has TRBV14 and TRBJ1-2, with no clear D. Germline loops: CDR1 SGHDN, CDR2 FVKESK. The CDR3 extends over 11 amino acids. Between the trimmed V and J ends, which lost 1 base and 4 bases, there was a span of 1 base. The CDR3 DNA reads TGTGCCAGCAGCCAAGCCTATGGCTACACCTTC. Translating gives CASSQAYGYTF.

This clonotype was picked up a small number of times. V gene TRBV10-2 combines with J gene TRBJ2-7, with D perhaps assigned TRBD1 or TRBD2 (6 bases each). The CDR3 is 13 amino acids. Germline V gene data show CDR1 as WSHSY and CDR2 as SAAADI. V shed 3 bases and J shed 4 bases, with 10 bases lying between them. The CDR3 bases are TGCGCCAGCAGTGAAGGGGGGTCGTACGAGCAGTACTTC. This gives the protein CASSEGGSYEQYF.

The rearrangement links TRBV10-3 to TRBJ1-1; D not resolved. Germline CDR1 and CDR2: ENHRY and SYGVKD. V shed 4 bases and J shed 2 bases, with 8 bases lying between them. This CDR3 contains 13 residues. CDR3: CAISGQPNTEAFF. In nucleotides, the CDR3 is TGTGCCATCAGTGGGCAGCCAAACACTGAAGCTTTCTTT.

This clonotype was detected once. The chain joins TRBV5-6 to TRBJ2-1; 7 bases agree with TRBD2. The V and J ends lost 1 base and 2 bases, in that order; junction bases with no gene match: 3. Germline CDR1 and CDR2: SGHDT and YYEEEE. CDR3 size: 15 residues. The CDR3 here is CASSLKSGAYNEQFF. The CDR3 DNA follows: TGTGCCAGCAGCTTGAAAAGCGGGGCCTACAATGAGCAGTTCTTC.

This clonotype has a handful of counts. The chain links TRBV15 to TRBJ2-1; 8 nucleotides agree with TRBD2. The CDR3 is 16 amino acids. The germline V gene encodes CDR1 LNHNV and CDR2 YYDKDF (reference sequence). J gave up 1 base and V 1 base, and 3 bases lay outside the gene matches. CDR3 amino acids: CATSRGLAPSYNEQFF. The CDR3 region has the DNA TGTGCCACCAGCAGAGGACTAGCGCCTTCCTACAATGAGCAGTTCTTC.

This clonotype showed up many times. This CDR3 is CASSPWRKSGNTIYF. The DNA for the CDR3 is TGTGCCAGCAGCCCCTGGAGGAAGTCTGGAAACACCATATATTTT. The chain recombines TRBV7-9 with TRBJ1-3; D ambiguous. The CDR3 runs 15 residues. CDR1 is SEHNR and CDR2 is FQNEAQ in the germline V gene (reference sequence). Trimming stripped 5 bases from V and 1 base from J, with 12 bases between.

This clonotype was recorded at least ten times. The chain links TRBV13 to TRBJ2-1, with a weak D call TRBD1 (6 bases). V was clipped by 1 base and J by 11 bases, with 12 bases between them. From germline, CDR1 is PRHDT and CDR2 FYEKMQ (reference sequence). This CDR3 is 13 amino acids long. The CDR3 DNA is TGTGCCAGCAGCTTAGAGGACAGACCAAAGCAGTTCTTC. As protein: CASSLEDRPKQFF.

This clonotype was seen ten or more times. This chain uses TRBV6-5 with TRBJ1-2, with D uncertain. Germline assignment: CDR1 MNHEY and CDR2 SVGAGI. CDR3 size: 15 residues. The germline V and J ends were trimmed by 0 bases and 3 bases, with 11 bases remaining between them. CDR3 coding DNA: TGTGCCAGCAGTTACTCCAGAGGGCGCGACTATGGCTACACCTTC. It encodes CASSYSRGRDYGYTF.

This clonotype was seen once. This clone may be a read error of a much larger clone one base away. This chain joins TRBV6-1 and TRBJ2-1, with 9 bases aligning to TRBD1. Germline V gene sequence: CDR1 MNHNS, CDR2 SASEGT. The CDR3 is 11 amino acids. This CDR3 reads CASGTGNEQLF. Written as DNA, the CDR3 is TGTGCCAGCGGGACAGGGAATGAGCAGCTCTTC.

Many counts were recorded for this clonotype. The chain carries TRBV7-6 and TRBJ2-7, with D tentatively TRBD2 (7 bases). The CDR3 is 16 residues long. V shed 5 bases and J shed 1 base, with 18 bases lying between them. Germline CDR1 and CDR2: SGHVS and FNYEAQ. The CDR3 protein is CASSPTGGTLSYEQYF. The DNA for the CDR3 is TGTGCCAGCAGCCCAACGGGGGGCACCCTTTCCTACGAGCAGTACTTC.

This chain joins TRBV4-2 and TRBJ1-2; D remains ambiguous. V lost 3 bases and J 0 bases, leaving 8 bases between the germline ends. The CDR3 sequence is 14 residues long. Looked up from germline, CDR1 is LGHNA and CDR2 is YNFKEQ. CDR3 sequence: CASSQNSPNYGYTF. CDR3 DNA sequence: TGTGCCAGCAGCCAGAATTCCCCTAACTATGGCTACACCTTC.

This clonotype has only a few counts. The V and J genes are TRBV20-1 and TRBJ1-6, with 7 nucleotides matching TRBD1. Per the germline V gene, CDR1 is DFQATT and CDR2 is SNEGSKA (reference sequence). After removal of 5 bases from V and 8 bases from J, the junction contained 3 bases not matched to a gene. The CDR3 extends over 12 amino acids. DNA for the CDR3: TGCAGTGCTCTAACAGGGGATTCACCCCTCCACTTT. It specifies CSALTGDSPLHF.

The rearrangement uses TRBV7-9 and TRBJ2-3, with D perhaps matching TRBD1 or TRBD2 (5 bases each). Trimming left V 7 bases short and J 5 bases short, with 13 bases between. The germline V gene has CDR1 SEHNR and CDR2 FQNEAQ (reference sequence). This CDR3 comprises 13 residues. The CDR3 is CASTQGTGDTQYF. As DNA, the CDR3 is TGTGCCAGCACCCAAGGGACCGGAGATACGCAGTATTTT.

Only one count was recorded for this clonotype. The rearrangement joins TRBV20-1 to TRBJ2-3; D remains ambiguous. CDR3 length equals 13 residues. From germline, CDR1 is DFQATT and CDR2 SNEGSKA (reference sequence). Trimming left V 0 bases short and J 1 base short, with 5 bases between. The CDR3 spells CSAREVGTDTQYF. The CDR3 nucleotides are TGCAGTGCTAGAGAGGTCGGCACAGATACGCAGTATTTT.

At least ten counts were recorded for this clonotype. The chain employs TRBV7-2 and TRBJ1-1; D perhaps matches TRBD1 (6 bases). Germline CDR1 reads SGHTA; CDR2 reads FQGNSA. The V end lost 1 base, the J end lost 4 bases, and 10 bases lay between the germline ends. This CDR3 spans 14 amino acids. The CDR3 loop reads CASSLVQGGTEAFF. DNA for the CDR3: TGTGCCAGCAGCTTAGTACAGGGCGGCACTGAAGCTTTCTTT.